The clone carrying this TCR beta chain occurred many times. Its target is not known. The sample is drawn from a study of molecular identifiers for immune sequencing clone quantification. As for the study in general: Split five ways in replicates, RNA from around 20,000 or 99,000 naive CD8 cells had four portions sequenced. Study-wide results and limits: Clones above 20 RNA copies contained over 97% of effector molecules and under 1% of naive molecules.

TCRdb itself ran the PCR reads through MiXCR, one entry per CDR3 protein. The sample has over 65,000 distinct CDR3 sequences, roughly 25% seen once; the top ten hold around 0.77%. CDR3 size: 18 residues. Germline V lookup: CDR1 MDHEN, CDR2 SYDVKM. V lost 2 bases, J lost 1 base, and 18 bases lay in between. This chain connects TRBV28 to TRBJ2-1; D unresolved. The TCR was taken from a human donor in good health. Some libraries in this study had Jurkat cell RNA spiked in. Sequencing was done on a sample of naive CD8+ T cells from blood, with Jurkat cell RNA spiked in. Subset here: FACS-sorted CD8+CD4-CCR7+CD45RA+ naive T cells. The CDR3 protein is CASSLGPPSGDSYNEQFF. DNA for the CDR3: TGTGCCAGCAGTTTAGGACCTCCTAGTGGTGATTCCTACAATGAGCAGTTCTTC.